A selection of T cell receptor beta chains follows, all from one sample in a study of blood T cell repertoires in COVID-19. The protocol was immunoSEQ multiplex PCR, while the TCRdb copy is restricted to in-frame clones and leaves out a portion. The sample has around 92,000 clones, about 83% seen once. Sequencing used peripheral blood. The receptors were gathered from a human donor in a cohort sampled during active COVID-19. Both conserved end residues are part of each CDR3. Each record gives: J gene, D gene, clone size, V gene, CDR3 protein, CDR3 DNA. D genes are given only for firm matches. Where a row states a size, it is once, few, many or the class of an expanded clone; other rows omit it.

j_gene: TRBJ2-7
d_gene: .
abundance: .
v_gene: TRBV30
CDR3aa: CAWSVDKGSYEQYF
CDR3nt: TGTGCCTGGAGTGTGGACAAGGGCTCCTACGAGCAGTACTTC

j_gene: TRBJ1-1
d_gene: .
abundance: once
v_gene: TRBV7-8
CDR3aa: CASSYPTAMNTEAFF
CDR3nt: TGTGCCAGCAGCTACCCTACAGCAATGAACACTGAAGCTTTCTTT

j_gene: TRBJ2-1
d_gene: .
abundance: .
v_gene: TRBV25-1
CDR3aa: CASSAAAIAYNEQFF
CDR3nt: TGTGCCAGCAGTGCGGCAGCCATAGCATACAATGAGCAGTTCTTC

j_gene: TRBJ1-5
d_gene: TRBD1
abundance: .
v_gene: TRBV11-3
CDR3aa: CASSLRQGVGDQPQHF
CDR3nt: TGTGCCAGCAGCCTCCGACAGGGGGTAGGGGATCAGCCCCAGCATTTT

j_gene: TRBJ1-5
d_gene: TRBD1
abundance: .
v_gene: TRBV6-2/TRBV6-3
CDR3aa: CASNPRPRTGAYQPQHF
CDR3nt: TGTGCCAGCAACCCCCGGCCCCGGACAGGGGCATATCAGCCCCAGCATTTT

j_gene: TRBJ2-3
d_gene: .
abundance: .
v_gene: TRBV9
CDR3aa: CASSPHAGTQYF
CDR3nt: TGTGCCAGCAGCCCCCACGCGGGGACGCAGTATTTT

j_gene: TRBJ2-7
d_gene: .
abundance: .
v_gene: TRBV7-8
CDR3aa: CASSLARWYEQYF
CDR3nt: TGTGCCAGCAGCTTAGCGCGGTGGTACGAGCAGTACTTC

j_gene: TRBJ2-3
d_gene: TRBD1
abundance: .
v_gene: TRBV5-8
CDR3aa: CASSLRQGVRADTQYF
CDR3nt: TGTGCCAGCAGCTTACGACAGGGGGTTAGGGCAGATACGCAGTATTTT

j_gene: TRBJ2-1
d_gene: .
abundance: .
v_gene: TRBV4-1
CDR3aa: CASSQGLSGTHSYNEQFF
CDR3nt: TGCGCCAGCAGCCAAGGACTCAGCGGGACACACTCCTACAATGAGCAGTTCTTC

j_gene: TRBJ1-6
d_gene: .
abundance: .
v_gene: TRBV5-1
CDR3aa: CASSRQAQDKFNSPLHF
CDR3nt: TGCGCCAGCAGCCGTCAGGCACAGGATAAATTTAATTCACCCCTCCACTTT

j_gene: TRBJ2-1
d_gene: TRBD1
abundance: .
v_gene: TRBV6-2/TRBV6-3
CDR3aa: CASSLRDSSYNEQFF
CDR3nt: TGTGCCAGCAGCCTCCGGGACAGCTCCTACAATGAGCAGTTCTTC

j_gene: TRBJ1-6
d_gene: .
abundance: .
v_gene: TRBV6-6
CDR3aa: CASSTGSSSPLHF
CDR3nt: TGTGCCAGCAGTACCGGGAGTTCCTCACCCCTCCACTTT

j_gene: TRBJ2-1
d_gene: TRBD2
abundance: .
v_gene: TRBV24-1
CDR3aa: CATSDQVAGGSNEQFF
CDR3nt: TGTGCCACCAGTGACCAAGTAGCGGGAGGGAGCAATGAGCAGTTCTTC

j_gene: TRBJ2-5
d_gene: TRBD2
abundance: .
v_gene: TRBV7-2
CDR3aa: CASSFQTSGEGETQYF
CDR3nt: TGTGCCAGCAGCTTCCAGACTAGCGGGGAAGGGGAGACCCAGTACTTC

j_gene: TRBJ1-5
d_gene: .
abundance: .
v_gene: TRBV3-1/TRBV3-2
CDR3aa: CASSQGQRGSNQPQHF
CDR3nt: TGTGCCAGCAGCCAAGGTCAACGGGGTAGCAATCAGCCCCAGCATTTT

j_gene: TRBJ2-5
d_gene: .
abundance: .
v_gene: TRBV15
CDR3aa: CATGRVAARGETQYF
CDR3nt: TGTGCCACCGGCAGAGTCGCAGCTAGGGGGGAGACCCAGTACTTC

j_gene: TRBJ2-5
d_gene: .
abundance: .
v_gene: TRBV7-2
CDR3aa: CASSLALRGGETQYF
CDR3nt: TGTGCCAGCAGCTTAGCGCTAAGGGGGGGAGAGACCCAGTACTTC

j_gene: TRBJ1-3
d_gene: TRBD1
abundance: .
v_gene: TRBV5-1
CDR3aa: CASSGGQGSGNTIYF
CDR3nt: TGCGCCAGCAGCGGCGGACAGGGCTCTGGAAACACCATATATTTT

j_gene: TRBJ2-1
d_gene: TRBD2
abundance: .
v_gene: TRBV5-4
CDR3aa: CASSLGLAGSYNEQFF
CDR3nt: TGTGCCAGCAGCTTAGGTCTAGCGGGATCCTACAATGAGCAGTTCTTC

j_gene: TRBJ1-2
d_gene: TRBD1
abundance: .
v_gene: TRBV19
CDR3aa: CASVQDRIGGYTF
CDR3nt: TGTGCCAGTGTTCAGGACAGGATTGGTGGCTACACCTTC

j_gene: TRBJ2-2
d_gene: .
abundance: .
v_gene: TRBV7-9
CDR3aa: CASSFDWSSFVSPGELFF
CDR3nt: TGTGCCAGCAGCTTCGATTGGTCTAGCTTTGTTTCTCCCGGGGAGCTGTTTTTT

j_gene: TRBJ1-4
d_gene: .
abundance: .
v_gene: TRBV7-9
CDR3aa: CASSLAGRGEKLFF
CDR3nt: TGTGCCAGCAGCTTAGCGGGGAGAGGCGAAAAACTGTTTTTT

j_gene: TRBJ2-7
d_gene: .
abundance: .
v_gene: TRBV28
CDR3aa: CASRPGGLPGEQYF
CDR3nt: TGTGCCAGCAGACCCGGCGGGTTACCGGGGGAGCAGTACTTC

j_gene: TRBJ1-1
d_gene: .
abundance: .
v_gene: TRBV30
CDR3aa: CAWDPGTLMNTEAFF
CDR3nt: TGTGCCTGGGACCCCGGGACATTGATGAACACTGAAGCTTTCTTT

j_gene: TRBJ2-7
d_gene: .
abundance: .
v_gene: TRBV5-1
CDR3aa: CASSLGVWTEFYYEQYF
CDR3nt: TGCGCCAGCAGCTTAGGGGTCTGGACAGAGTTTTACTACGAGCAGTACTTC

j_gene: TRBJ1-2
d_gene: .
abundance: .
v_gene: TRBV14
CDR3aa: CASSPTRTAAKTF
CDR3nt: TGTGCCAGCAGCCCAACACGGACAGCCGCTAAGACCTTC

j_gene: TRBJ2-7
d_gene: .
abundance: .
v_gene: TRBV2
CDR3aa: CASSEYGLRETYEQYF
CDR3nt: TGTGCCAGCAGTGAATACGGTTTGCGAGAGACCTACGAGCAGTACTTC

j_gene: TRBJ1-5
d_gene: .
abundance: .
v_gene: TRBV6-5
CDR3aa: CASSGGEPNQPQHF
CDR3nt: TGTGCCAGCAGCGGGGGGGAGCCCAATCAGCCCCAGCATTTT

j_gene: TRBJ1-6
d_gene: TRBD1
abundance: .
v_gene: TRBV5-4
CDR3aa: CASSFGAGGNSPLHF
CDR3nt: TGTGCCAGCAGCTTCGGGGCAGGGGGAAATTCACCCCTCCACTTT

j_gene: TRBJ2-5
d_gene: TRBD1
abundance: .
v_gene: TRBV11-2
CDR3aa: CASSRDRPPETQYF
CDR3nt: TGTGCCAGCAGCCGGGACAGACCCCCAGAGACCCAGTACTTC

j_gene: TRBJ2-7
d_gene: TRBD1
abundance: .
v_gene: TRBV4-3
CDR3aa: CASSQSGGGFYEQYF
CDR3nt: TGCGCCAGCAGCCAATCAGGGGGCGGATTCTACGAGCAGTACTTC

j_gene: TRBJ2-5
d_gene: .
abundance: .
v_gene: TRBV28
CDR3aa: CASSPSRDWTQYF
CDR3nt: TGTGCCAGCAGTCCCTCCAGGGATTGGACCCAGTACTTC

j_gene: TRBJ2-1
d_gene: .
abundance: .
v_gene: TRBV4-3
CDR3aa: CASSQEDSSYNEQFF
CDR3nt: TGCGCCAGCAGCCAAGAGGACAGCTCCTACAATGAGCAGTTCTTC

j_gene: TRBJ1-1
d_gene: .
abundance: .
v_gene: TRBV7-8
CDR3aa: CASSLRGRDTEAFF
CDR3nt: TGTGCCAGCAGCTTAAGGGGGAGGGACACTGAAGCTTTCTTT

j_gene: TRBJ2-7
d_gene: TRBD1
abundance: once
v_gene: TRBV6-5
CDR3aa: CASSLGTGTYEQYF
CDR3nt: TGTGCCAGCAGCCTCGGGACAGGGACCTACGAGCAGTACTTC

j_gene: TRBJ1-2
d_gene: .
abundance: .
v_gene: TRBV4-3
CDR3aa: CASSQEWQGGFGGYTF
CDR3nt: TGCGCCAGCAGCCAAGAATGGCAGGGAGGATTTGGTGGCTACACCTTC

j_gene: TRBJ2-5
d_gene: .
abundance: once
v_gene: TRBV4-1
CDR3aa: CASSQDLPGGRGETQYF
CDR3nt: TGCGCCAGCAGCCAAGATCTGCCGGGGGGCCGCGGGGAGACCCAGTACTTC

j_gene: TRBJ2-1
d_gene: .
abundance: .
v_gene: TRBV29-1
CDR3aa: CSESRGPYNEQFF
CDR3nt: TGCAGCGAGTCTCGCGGGCCCTACAATGAGCAGTTCTTC

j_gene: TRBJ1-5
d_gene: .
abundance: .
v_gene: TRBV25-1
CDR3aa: CASSPFGERNQPQHF
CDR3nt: TGTGCCAGCAGTCCCTTCGGGGAGCGCAATCAGCCCCAGCATTTT

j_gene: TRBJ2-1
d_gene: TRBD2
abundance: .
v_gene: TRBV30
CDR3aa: CAWIFSGLSYNEQFF
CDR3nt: TGTGCCTGGATCTTTAGCGGGCTATCCTACAATGAGCAGTTCTTC

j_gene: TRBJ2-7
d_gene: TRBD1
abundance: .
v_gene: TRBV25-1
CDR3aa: CASRGQGTYEQYF
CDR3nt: TGTGCCAGCAGGGGACAGGGGACATACGAGCAGTACTTC

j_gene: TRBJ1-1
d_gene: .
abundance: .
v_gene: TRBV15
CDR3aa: CATSTRQKEAFF
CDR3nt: TGTGCCACCAGCACCAGACAGAAGGAAGCTTTCTTT

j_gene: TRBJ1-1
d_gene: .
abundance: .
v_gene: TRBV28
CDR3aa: CASSRGPNTEAFF
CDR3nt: TGTGCCAGCAGCCGCGGTCCAAACACTGAAGCTTTCTTT

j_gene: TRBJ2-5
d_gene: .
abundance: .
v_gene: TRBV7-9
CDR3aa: CASSPGLAETQYF
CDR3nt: TGTGCCAGCAGCCCCGGGCTAGCTGAGACCCAGTACTTC

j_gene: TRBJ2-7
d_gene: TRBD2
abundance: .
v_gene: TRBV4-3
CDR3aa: CASSQDYPSGGYEQYF
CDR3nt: TGCGCCAGCAGCCAAGATTATCCTAGCGGGGGCTACGAGCAGTACTTC

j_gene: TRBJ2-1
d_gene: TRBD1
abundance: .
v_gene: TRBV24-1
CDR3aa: CATSGSAGTGNNEQFF
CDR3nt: TGTGCCACCAGTGGTTCAGCCGGGACAGGGAACAATGAGCAGTTCTTC